This T cell receptor (beta chain) derives from a study of PD-1 blockade in classical Hodgkin lymphoma. Trimming stripped 6 bases from V and 4 bases from J, with 15 bases between. CDR1 is MNHEY, CDR2 SMNVEV, per germline (reference sequence). This CDR3 region has 14 residues. With no exception, relapse followed autologous stem cell transplantation in all patients, and brentuximab vedotin exposure varied. Sequenced by immunoSEQ multiplex PCR; TCRdb stores in-frame clones only, minus some. This table has tens of thousands of clones, around 70% appearing once. The sample consisted of peripheral blood mononuclear cells (PBMCs), taken at baseline. The chain employs TRBV27 and TRBJ1-2; weak D call: TRBD1 (5 bases). This sequence originates from a human donor with classical Hodgkin lymphoma. The CDR3 nucleotides are TGTGCCAGCAGACCAGGAGGGGATAGCTATGGCTACACCTTC. This sequence encodes CASRPGGDSYGYTF.